This entry is about one T cell receptor beta chain. Synthesis of TCR beta cDNA was carried out from about 540 ng total RNA with a constant-region primer. Libraries covering TCR beta were generated through three nested multiplex PCR rounds (using a slightly modified ARM-PCR). A C-beta reverse primer and TRBV1-TRBV30 forward primers served in each of the first two PCR rounds, at about 10 cycles apiece. TCRdb re-analysed the multiplex PCR reads in MiXCR, keeping a single row per CDR3 protein. This repertoire shows around 40,000 distinct CDR3 sequences, around 70% found once; its top ten account for about a fifth. These data are taken from a study of tumor-infiltrating lymphocytes in primary liver carcinoma. Co-extraction yielded RNA and DNA from roughly 20-30 mg of unsorted bulk tissue. Primary liver carcinoma in the patients was surgically resected. This CDR3 is built from 14 residues. In germline, CDR1 is LGHNA, CDR2 YNFKEQ. V was pared by 4 bases and J by 10 bases, with 16 bases between.

The sequence was obtained from a man aged 40-50 years with primary liver carcinoma and hepatitis B virus infection. This chain links TRBV4-2 with TRBJ2-2, with no clear D. Sequenced material: liver tumor tissue from sampling region 2. Indicated subset: tumor region T2, inferior pole. The CDR3 DNA is TGTGCCAGCAGCCGAGATCAGGTGGGCGTGGAGCTGTTTTTT. Its translation is CASSRDQVGVELFF.